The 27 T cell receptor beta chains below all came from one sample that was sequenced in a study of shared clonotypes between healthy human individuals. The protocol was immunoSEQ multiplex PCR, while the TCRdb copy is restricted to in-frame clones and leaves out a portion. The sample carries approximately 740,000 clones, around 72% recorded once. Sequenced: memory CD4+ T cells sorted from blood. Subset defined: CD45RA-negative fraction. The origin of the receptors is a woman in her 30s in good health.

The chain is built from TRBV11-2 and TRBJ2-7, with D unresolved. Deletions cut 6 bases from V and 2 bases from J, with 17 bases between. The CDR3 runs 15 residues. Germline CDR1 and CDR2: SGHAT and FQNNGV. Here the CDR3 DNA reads TGTGCCAGCAGTTACGGGCTACTACCACCCTACGAGCAGTACTTC. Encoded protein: CASSYGLLPPYEQYF.

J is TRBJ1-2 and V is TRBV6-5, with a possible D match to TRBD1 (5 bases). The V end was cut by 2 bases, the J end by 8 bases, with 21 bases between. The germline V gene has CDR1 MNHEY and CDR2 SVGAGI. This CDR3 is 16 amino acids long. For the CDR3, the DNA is TGTGCCAGCAGTTACATTGGAGGGGTTAGGCGTTACGGCTACACCTTC. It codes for CASSYIGGVRRYGYTF.

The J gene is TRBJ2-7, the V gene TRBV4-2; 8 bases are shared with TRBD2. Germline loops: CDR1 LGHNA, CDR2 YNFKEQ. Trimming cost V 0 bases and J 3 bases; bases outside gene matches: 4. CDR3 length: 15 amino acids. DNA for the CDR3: TGTGCCAGCAGCCAAGAAGTGGCGGGAGGCTACGAGCAGTACTTC. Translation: CASSQEVAGGYEQYF.

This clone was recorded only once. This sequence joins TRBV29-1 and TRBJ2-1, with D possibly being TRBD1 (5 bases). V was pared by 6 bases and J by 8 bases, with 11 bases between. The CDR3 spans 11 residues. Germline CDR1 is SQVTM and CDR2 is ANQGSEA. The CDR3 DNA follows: TGCAGCGTCGGACATGTCGATGAGCAGTTCTTC. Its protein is CSVGHVDEQFF.

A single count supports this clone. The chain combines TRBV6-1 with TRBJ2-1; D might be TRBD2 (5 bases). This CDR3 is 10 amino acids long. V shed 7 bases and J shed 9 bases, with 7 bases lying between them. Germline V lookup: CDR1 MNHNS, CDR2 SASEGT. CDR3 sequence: CASTRGEQFF. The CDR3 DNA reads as TGTGCCAGCACCCGGGGTGAGCAGTTCTTC.

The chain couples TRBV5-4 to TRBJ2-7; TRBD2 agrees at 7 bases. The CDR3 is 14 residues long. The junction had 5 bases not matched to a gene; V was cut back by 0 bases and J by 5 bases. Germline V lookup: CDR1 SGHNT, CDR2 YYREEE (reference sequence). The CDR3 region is CASSLVGDYHEQYF. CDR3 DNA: TGTGCCAGCAGCTTGGTGGGGGACTACCACGAGCAGTACTTC.

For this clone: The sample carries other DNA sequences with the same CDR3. The CDR3 loop is CASSPGTGVDTEAFF. In DNA form, the CDR3 reads TGTGCCAGCAGCCCAGGGACAGGGGTTGACACTGAAGCTTTCTTT. This sequence joins TRBV9 and TRBJ1-1; 10 nucleotides match TRBD1. V gave up 4 bases and J gave up 3 bases; unmatched junction bases: 6. Germline V gives CDR1 SGDLS, CDR2 YYNGEE. The CDR3 has 15 residues.

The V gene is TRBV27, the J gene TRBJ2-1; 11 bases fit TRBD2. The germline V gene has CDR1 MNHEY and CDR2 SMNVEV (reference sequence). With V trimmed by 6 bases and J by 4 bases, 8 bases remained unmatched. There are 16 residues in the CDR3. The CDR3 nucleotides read TGTGCCAGCAGCAATGCCGGGACTAGCGGTTACAATGAGCAGTTCTTC. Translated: CASSNAGTSGYNEQFF.

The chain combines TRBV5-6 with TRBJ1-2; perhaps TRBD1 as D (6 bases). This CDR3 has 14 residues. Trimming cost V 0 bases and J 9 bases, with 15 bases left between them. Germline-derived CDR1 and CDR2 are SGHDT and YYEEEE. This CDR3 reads CASSLDPDRWSYTF. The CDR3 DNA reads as TGTGCCAGCAGCTTGGATCCCGACAGGTGGAGCTACACCTTC.

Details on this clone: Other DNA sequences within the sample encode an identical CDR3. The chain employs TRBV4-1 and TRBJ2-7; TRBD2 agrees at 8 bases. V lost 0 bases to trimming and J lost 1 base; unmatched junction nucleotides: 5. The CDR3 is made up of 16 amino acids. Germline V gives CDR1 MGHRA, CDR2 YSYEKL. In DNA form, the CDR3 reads TGCGCCAGCAGCCAAGATAGGGCTAGCGGGTCCTACGAGCAGTACTTC. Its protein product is CASSQDRASGSYEQYF.

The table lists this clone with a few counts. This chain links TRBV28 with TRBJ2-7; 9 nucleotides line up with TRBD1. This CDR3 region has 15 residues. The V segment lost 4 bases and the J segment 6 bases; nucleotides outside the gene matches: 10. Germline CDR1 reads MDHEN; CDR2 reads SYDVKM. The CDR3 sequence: CASSSTGTGWGEQYF. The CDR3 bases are TGTGCCAGCAGTTCAACCGGGACAGGGTGGGGCGAGCAGTACTTC.

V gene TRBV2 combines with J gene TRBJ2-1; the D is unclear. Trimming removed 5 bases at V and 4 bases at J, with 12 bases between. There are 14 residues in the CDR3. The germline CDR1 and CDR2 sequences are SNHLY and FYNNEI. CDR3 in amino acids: CASSSHVGYNEQFF. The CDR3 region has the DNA TGTGCCAGCAGTTCCCATGTCGGGTACAATGAGCAGTTCTTC. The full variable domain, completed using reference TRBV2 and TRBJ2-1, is EPEVTQTPSHQVTQMGQEVILRCVPISNHLYFYWYRQILGQKVEFLVSFYNNEISEKSEIFDDQFSVERPDGSNFTLKIRSTKLEDSAMYFCASSSHVGYNEQFFGPGTRLTVL.

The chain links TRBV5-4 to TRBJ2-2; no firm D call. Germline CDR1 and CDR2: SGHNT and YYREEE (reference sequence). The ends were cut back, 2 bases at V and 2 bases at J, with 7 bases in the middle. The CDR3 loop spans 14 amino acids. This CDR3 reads CASSFNRNTGELFF. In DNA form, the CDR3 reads TGTGCCAGCAGCTTTAACAGAAACACCGGGGAGCTGTTTTTT.

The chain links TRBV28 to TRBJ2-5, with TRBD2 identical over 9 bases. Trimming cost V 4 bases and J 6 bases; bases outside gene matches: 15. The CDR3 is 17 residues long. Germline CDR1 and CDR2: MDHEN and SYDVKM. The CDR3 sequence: CASSYLAGTGRRKTQYF. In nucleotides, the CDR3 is TGTGCCAGCAGTTACCTAGCGGGGACTGGAAGGAGGAAGACCCAGTACTTC.

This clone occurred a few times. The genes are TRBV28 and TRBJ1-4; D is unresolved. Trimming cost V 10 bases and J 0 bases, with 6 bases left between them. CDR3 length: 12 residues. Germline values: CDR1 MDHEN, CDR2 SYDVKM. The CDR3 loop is CAIQSTNEKLFF. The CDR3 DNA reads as TGTGCCATTCAGTCAACTAATGAAAAACTGTTTTTT.

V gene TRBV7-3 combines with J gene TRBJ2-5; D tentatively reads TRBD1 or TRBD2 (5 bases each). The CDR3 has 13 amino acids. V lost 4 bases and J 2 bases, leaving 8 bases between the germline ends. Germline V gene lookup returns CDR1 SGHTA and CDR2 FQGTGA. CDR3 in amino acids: CASSSGTQETQYF. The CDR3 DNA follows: TGTGCCAGCAGCTCCGGGACGCAAGAGACCCAGTACTTC.

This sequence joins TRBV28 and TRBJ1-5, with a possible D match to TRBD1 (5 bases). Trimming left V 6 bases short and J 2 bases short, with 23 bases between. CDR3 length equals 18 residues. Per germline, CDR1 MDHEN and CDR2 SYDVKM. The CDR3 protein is CASSSTGLSARGNQPQHF. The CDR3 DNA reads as TGTGCCAGCAGCTCGACGGGACTCTCCGCGAGGGGCAATCAGCCCCAGCATTTT.

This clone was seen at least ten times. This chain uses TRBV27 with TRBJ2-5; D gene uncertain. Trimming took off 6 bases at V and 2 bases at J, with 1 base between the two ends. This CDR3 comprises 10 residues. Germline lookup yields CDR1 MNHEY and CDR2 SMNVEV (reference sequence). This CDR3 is CASRQETQYF. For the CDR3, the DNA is TGTGCCAGCAGACAAGAGACCCAGTACTTC.

CDR3 in amino acids: CASSFPDRHNEQFF. The CDR3 DNA reads TGCGCCAGCAGCTTTCCTGACAGGCACAATGAGCAGTTCTTC. The chain couples TRBV5-1 to TRBJ2-1, with D possibly being TRBD1 (6 bases). Germline-derived CDR1 and CDR2 are SGHRS and YFSETQ. V was trimmed by 2 bases and J by 5 bases, leaving 11 bases between them. CDR3 length: 14 amino acids.

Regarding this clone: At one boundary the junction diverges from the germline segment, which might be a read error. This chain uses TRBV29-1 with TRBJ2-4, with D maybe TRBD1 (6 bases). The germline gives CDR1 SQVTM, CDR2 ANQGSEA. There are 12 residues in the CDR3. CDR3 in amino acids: CSASLMTGPRVF. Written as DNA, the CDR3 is TGCAGCGCCTCACTGATGACAGGACCAAGGGTCTTC. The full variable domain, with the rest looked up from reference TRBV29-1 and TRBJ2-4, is SAVISQKPSRDICQRGTSLTIQCQVDSQVTMMFWYRQQPGQSLTLIATANQGSEATYESGFVIDKFPISRPNLTFSTLTVSNMSPEDSSIYLCSASLMTGPRVFGAGTRLSVL.

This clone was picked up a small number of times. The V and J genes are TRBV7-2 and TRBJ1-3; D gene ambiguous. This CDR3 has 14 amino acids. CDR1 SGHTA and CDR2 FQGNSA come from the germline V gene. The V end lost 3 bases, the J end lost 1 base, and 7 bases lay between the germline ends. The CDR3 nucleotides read TGTGCCAGCAGCTTTCAAGGATCTGGAAACACCATATATTTT. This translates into CASSFQGSGNTIYF.

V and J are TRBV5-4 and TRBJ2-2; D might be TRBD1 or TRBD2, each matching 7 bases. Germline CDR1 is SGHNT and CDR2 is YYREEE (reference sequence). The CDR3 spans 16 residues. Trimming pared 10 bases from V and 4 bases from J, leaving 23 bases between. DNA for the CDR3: TGTGCCTCCACGGTTAGCGGGCAGGGGGGCACCGGGGAGCTGTTTTTT. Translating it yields CASTVSGQGGTGELFF.

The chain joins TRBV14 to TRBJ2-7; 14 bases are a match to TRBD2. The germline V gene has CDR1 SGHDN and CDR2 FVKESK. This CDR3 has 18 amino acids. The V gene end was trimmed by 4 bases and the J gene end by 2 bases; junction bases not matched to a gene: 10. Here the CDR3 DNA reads TGTGCCAGCAGCCCGGGGACTAGCGGGAGCCACCGCACCTACGAGCAGTACTTC. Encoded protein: CASSPGTSGSHRTYEQYF.

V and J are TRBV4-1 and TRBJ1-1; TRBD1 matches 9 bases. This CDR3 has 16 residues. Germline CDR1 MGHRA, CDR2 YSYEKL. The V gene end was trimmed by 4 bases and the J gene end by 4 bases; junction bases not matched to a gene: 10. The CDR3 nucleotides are TGCGCCAGCAGCCCAGGACAGGGGCTTTTGGGCACTGAAGCTTTCTTT. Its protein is CASSPGQGLLGTEAFF.

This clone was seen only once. For the CDR3, the DNA is TGTGCCAGCAGCGTACAGGGACTAGCCAAAAACATTCAGTACTTC. Protein product: CASSVQGLAKNIQYF. J is TRBJ2-4 and V is TRBV2; either TRBD1 or TRBD2 may fit D (6 bases each). Trimming cost V 6 bases and J 0 bases, with 12 bases left between them. This CDR3 is built from 15 residues. The germline V gene has CDR1 SNHLY and CDR2 FYNNEI.

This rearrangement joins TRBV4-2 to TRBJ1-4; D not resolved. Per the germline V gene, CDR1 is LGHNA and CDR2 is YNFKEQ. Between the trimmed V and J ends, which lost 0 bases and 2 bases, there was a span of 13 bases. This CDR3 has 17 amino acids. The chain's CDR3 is CASSQDLSGGTNEKLFF. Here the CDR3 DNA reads TGTGCCAGCAGCCAAGACTTGTCGGGAGGTACTAATGAAAAACTGTTTTTT.

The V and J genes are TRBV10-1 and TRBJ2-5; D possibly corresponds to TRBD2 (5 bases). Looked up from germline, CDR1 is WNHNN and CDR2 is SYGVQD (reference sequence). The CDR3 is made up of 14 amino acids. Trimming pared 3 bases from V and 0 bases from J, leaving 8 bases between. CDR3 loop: CASSEVRDQETQYF. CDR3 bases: TGCGCCAGCAGTGAAGTGCGGGACCAAGAGACCCAGTACTTC.